This TCR beta chain was sequenced for a study of blood T cell repertoires in COVID-19. Study information: COVID-19 samples collected from the United States, Italy and Spain covered acute and convalescent phases.

This clone was counted a single time. Authors' data handling: Quantification of nucleated cells was approximated via reference gene primer amplification. Profiling relied on immunoSEQ multiplex PCR, and the TCRdb table lists in-frame clones only, not all of them. V and J calls and clone size are given by that table; D and trimming were obtained from the DNA. The sample includes 240,000 or so clones, around nine tenths seen only once; the top ten take 6% to 9%. CDR1 is MNHEY, CDR2 SVGAGI, per germline. V dropped 4 bases and J dropped 4 bases, with 10 bases sitting between them. This CDR3 spans 13 amino acids.

This chain links TRBV6-5 with TRBJ1-2, with D tentatively TRBD1 (5 bases). This receptor was taken from a woman in her seventies with active or convalescent COVID-19. Sequenced sample: peripheral blood. For the CDR3, the DNA is TGTGCCAGCAGTTCGGGGGGGATCTATGGCTACACCTTC. Its protein product is CASSSGGIYGYTF.